Given below is one T cell receptor beta chain in context. Antigen unknown. These data come from a study of CD8+CD57+ T cells in acquired aplastic anemia. Patients chosen for sequencing had CD8+CD57+ cells that had expanded, as shown by flow cytometry. With no exception, the patients had severe acquired aplastic anemia. The V end lost 2 bases, the J end lost 9 bases, and 14 bases lay between the germline ends. The CDR3 runs 13 residues. CDR1 and CDR2 from the germline V gene are MGHRA and YSYEKL. Overall study results and limits: Patients showed no significant difference from controls in CD8+ Simpson's diversity.

TCR beta VDJ and CDR3 were profiled, and genomic DNA was the template. TCRdb reprocessed the reads via MiXCR and lists one record per CDR3 protein. The sample holds approximately 98,000 distinct CDR3 sequences; 55% to 80% are singletons and the top ten take 65%. The receptor comes from a human donor with aplastic anemia. Material: sorted CD4+, CD8+, or CD8+CD57+ T cells (not recorded which) from PBMCs. This rearrangement joins TRBV4-1 to TRBJ2-7, with D maybe TRBD1 (5 bases). Written as DNA, the CDR3 is TGCGCCAGCAGCCAAACCCAGGGTTTTGGGCAGTACTTC. It is translated as CASSQTQGFGQYF.